The clone carrying this T cell receptor beta chain was observed at least ten times. Antigen unknown. Unsorted libraries were generated from 2 million PBMCs. These cells had been stored in RNAlater at -80 C. The data derive from a study of neurological immune-mediated disorders. A single run covered 15-18 subjects with over 200 million TCR-beta sequences. TCRdb analysed the 5' RACE reads with MiXCR anew, one entry per CDR3 protein. Here the sample spans tens of thousands of distinct CDR3 sequences, around 4% being singletons. Whole-study findings and limits: CDR3 amino acid sequences of expanded clones were not shared across subjects, a result suggesting private repertoires in all groups.

CDR1 and CDR2 from the germline V gene are SGHTA and FQGTGA. The CDR3 length is 12 residues. The V end lost 8 bases, the J end lost 2 bases, and 8 bases lay between the germline ends. The clonotype comes from a man aged 25-45 years with multiple sclerosis. This sequence joins TRBV7-3 and TRBJ2-3; TRBD2 might be the D (5 bases). Sequenced material: PBMCs. CDR3: CASGRYTDTQYF. The CDR3 DNA is TGTGCCAGCGGGAGATACACAGATACGCAGTATTTT.